A selection of T cell receptor beta chains follows, all from one sample in a study of blood T cell repertoires in COVID-19. Only in-frame clones appear in the TCRdb table, and some are missing; sequencing was by immunoSEQ multiplex PCR. The sample records under 250,000 clones, approximately 86% being singletons. The sequencing input was peripheral blood. The source of these receptors is a woman aged 70-85 years with active or convalescent COVID-19. Both conserved end residues are part of each CDR3. The D gene is left open where the match is weak. Clone size appears in some rows only: once, few, many, or a class for an expanded clone.

clone_size	d_call	v_call	j_call	cdr3_aa	cdr3_nt
once	.	TRBV6-2/TRBV6-3	TRBJ1-2	CASSLPPGVNYGYTF	TGTGCCAGCAGCCTCCCCCCAGGGGTCAACTATGGCTACACCTTC
few	.	TRBV11-2	TRBJ1-4	CASSDQNRTPNEKLFF	TGTGCCAGCAGCGACCAGAATAGGACACCTAATGAAAAACTGTTTTTT
.	.	TRBV4-1	TRBJ1-2	CASSQWAHGYTF	TGCGCCAGCAGCCAATGGGCTCATGGCTACACCTTC
.	.	TRBV7-9	TRBJ2-1	CASSSTPQGNNEQFF	TGTGCCAGCAGCTCGACCCCGCAGGGCAACAATGAGCAGTTCTTC
.	.	TRBV19	TRBJ1-4	CASSISRGVNEKLFF	TGTGCCAGTAGTATTTCCCGCGGGGTTAATGAAAAACTGTTTTTT
.	.	TRBV4-2	TRBJ2-2	CASSPRQSGELFF	TGTGCCAGCAGCCCTCGACAGAGCGGGGAGCTGTTTTTT
.	.	TRBV18	TRBJ2-1	CASSPPPDYNEQFF	TGTGCCAGCTCACCACCTCCAGACTACAATGAGCAGTTCTTC
once	.	TRBV3-1/TRBV3-2	TRBJ1-1	CASSRSDTEAFF	TGTGCCAGCAGCCGCAGTGACACTGAAGCTTTCTTT
.	TRBD1	TRBV7-2	TRBJ1-2	CATSTPGQGEKNYGYTF	TGTGCCACCTCAACTCCGGGACAGGGGGAGAAAAACTATGGCTACACCTTC
.	.	TRBV13	TRBJ2-7	CASSQGRGGYEQYF	TGTGCCAGCAGCCAAGGTAGGGGTGGGTACGAGCAGTACTTC
.	.	TRBV6-1	TRBJ1-2	CASSEAVNPANYGYTF	TGTGCCAGCAGTGAAGCGGTCAACCCAGCTAACTATGGCTACACCTTC
.	.	TRBV24-1	TRBJ1-1	CATSDPTGAFF	TGTGCCACCAGTGACCCGACCGGGGCTTTCTTT
once	.	TRBV12-3/TRBV12-4	TRBJ2-1	CASSPGYNEQFF	TGTGCCAGCAGCCCAGGATACAATGAGCAGTTCTTC
.	.	TRBV2	TRBJ1-3	CASSERPVRSGNTIYF	TGTGCCAGCAGTGAAAGGCCTGTGAGGTCTGGAAACACCATATATTTT
.	.	TRBV15	TRBJ1-1	CATSTPSGGAFF	TGTGCCACCAGCACCCCTTCCGGAGGAGCTTTCTTT
once	TRBD2	TRBV27	TRBJ2-3	CASSFRLAGLGDTQYF	TGTGCCAGCAGTTTCCGACTAGCGGGATTGGGAGATACGCAGTATTTT